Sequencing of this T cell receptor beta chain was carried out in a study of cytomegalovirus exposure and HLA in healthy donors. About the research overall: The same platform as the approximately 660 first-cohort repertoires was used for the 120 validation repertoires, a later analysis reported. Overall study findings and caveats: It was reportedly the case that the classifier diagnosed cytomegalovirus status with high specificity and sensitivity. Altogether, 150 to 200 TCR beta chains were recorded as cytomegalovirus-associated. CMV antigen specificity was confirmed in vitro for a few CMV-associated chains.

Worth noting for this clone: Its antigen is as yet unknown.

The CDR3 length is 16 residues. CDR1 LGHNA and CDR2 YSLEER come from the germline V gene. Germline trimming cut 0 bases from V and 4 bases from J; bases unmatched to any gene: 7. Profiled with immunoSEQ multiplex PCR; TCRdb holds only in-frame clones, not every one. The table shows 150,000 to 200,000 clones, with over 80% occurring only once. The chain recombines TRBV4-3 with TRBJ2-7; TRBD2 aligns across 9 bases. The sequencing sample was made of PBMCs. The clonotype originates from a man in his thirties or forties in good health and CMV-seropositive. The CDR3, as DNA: TGCGCCAGCAGCCAAGATCTGCGGGGGGGATCTTACGAGCAGTACTTC. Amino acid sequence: CASSQDLRGGSYEQYF.